The sequence of this T cell receptor (beta chain) was determined in a study of T cell responses to AZD1222 COVID-19 vaccine. Study-wide results and limits: Compared with day 0, the breadth and depth of the Spike-specific TCR repertoire rose significantly after two doses of AZD1222.

Libraries were prepared by immunoSEQ multiplex PCR; TCRdb keeps only in-frame clonotypes and omits some of them. The sample shows over 150,000 clones, roughly nine tenths of them seen only once. Trimming left V 4 bases short and J 3 bases short, with 10 bases between. Per the germline V gene, CDR1 is MDHEN and CDR2 is SYDVKM. The CDR3 runs to 14 residues. Regarding this clone: Its matching antigen is unknown.

The chain combines TRBV28 with TRBJ1-3; D perhaps matches TRBD1 (6 bases). The specimen was peripheral blood, collected 28 days after the second AZD1222 dose. This receptor was identified in an adult who received the AZD1222 COVID-19 vaccine. CDR3 residues: CASSYPGVGNTIYF. The CDR3 region has the DNA TGTGCCAGCAGTTATCCAGGGGTTGGAAACACCATATATTTT. The whole variable domain, remainder taken from reference TRBV28 and TRBJ1-3, is DVKVTQSSRYLVKRTGEKVFLECVQDMDHENMFWYRQDPGLGLRLIYFSYDVKMKEKGDIPEGYSVSREKKERFSLILESASTNQTSMYLCASSYPGVGNTIYFGEGSWLTVV.